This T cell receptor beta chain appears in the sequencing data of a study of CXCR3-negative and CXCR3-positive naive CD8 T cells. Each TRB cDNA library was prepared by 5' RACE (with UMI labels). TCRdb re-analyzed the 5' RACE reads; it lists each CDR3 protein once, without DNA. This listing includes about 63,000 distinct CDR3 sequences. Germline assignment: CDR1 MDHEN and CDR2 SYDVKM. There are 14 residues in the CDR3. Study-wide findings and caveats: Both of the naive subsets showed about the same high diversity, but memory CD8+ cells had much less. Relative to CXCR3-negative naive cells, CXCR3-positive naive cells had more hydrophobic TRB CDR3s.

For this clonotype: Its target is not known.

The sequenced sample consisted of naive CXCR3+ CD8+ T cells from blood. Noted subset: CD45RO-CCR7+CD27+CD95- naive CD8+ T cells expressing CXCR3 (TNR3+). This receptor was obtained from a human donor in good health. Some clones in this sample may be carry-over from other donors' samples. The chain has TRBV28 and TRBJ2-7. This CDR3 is CASTVGSEAYEQYF.